One sample yielded the 16 T cell receptor beta chains listed below, sequenced in a study of blood T cell repertoires in COVID-19. Profiled with immunoSEQ multiplex PCR; TCRdb holds only in-frame clones, not every one. Counted here are under 200,000 clones, around 80% occurring once; the ten biggest clones make up about 7.2%. Sample: PBMCs or T cells enriched from blood (not recorded which). These receptors originate from a man over 45 who had recovered from COVID-19.

The rearrangement joins TRBV4-3 to TRBJ1-2; D is ambiguous. The CDR3 runs to 12 residues. V lost 5 bases and J lost 4, with 8 bases in between. CDR1 is LGHNA, CDR2 YSLEER, per germline. The CDR3 region has the DNA TGCGCCAGCAGCGGGCAGAGCTATGGCTACACCTTC. Translated: CASSGQSYGYTF.

This rearrangement joins TRBV4-3 to TRBJ2-1; no reliable D call. Germline loops: CDR1 LGHNA, CDR2 YSLEER. The CDR3 totals 14 residues. Trimming took off 0 bases at V and 9 bases at J, with 12 bases between the two ends. CDR3 coding DNA: TGCGCCAGCAGCCAAGATGAGAGCGTGGGTGAGCAGTTCTTC. Translation: CASSQDESVGEQFF.

This sequence joins TRBV10-3 and TRBJ2-7; D ambiguous. This CDR3 comprises 11 residues. Germline loops: CDR1 ENHRY, CDR2 SYGVKD. Trimming shortened V by 4 bases and J by 5 bases, and 6 bases separated the two germline ends. CDR3: CAISARDEQYF. The CDR3, as DNA: TGTGCCATCAGTGCACGGGACGAGCAGTACTTC.

With regard to this clone: This sample includes further DNA sequences coding for the same CDR3. V and J are TRBV3-1 (or the pseudogene TRBV3-2) and TRBJ1-5; 10 bases are shared with TRBD1. Germline V gene data show CDR1 as LGHDT and CDR2 as YNNKEL (reference sequence). The CDR3 length is 16 residues. J was trimmed by 2 bases and V by 2 bases; bases with no gene match: 3. The CDR3 sequence: CASSQSGTGGNQPQHF. The CDR3 nucleotides are TGTGCCAGCAGCCAATCTGGGACAGGGGGCAATCAGCCCCAGCATTTT.

This chain uses TRBV3-1 (or the pseudogene TRBV3-2) with TRBJ1-4; 9 positions agree with TRBD1. Germline loops: CDR1 LGHDT, CDR2 YNNKEL (reference sequence). The CDR3 covers 15 residues. V trimming: 4 bases; J trimming: 4 bases; junction bases outside the gene matches: 4. CDR3 region: CASSLGTGNNEKLFF. The CDR3 DNA is TGTGCCAGCAGCCTTGGGACAGGGAATAATGAAAAACTGTTTTTT.

The chain is built from TRBV7-2 and TRBJ1-3, with unresolved D. Deletions cut 5 bases from V and 4 bases from J, with 21 bases between. In germline, CDR1 is SGHTA, CDR2 FQGNSA. The CDR3 runs to 17 residues. As DNA, the CDR3 is TGTGCCAGCAGCGATTCGTTGAGGAGTACTTCAGGAAACACCATATATTTT. Amino acids: CASSDSLRSTSGNTIYF. The full variable domain, completed using reference TRBV7-2 and TRBJ1-3, is GAGVSQSPSNKVTEKGKDVELRCDPISGHTALYWYRQSLGQGLEFLIYFQGNSAPDKSGLPSDRFSAERTGGSVSTLTIQRTQQEDSAVYLCASSDSLRSTSGNTIYFGEGSWLTVV.

This clone was observed once. The V and J genes are TRBV2 and TRBJ1-1, with D maybe TRBD1 (6 bases). Germline loops: CDR1 SNHLY, CDR2 FYNNEI. V lost 6 bases, J lost 8 bases, and 13 bases lay in between. The CDR3 totals 12 residues. The CDR3 loop reads CASRGDIFEAFF. CDR3 coding DNA: TGTGCCAGCAGGGGGGACATTTTCGAAGCTTTCTTT.

The V call is TRBV15, the J call TRBJ2-4; D is perhaps TRBD1 (6 bases). V dropped 0 bases and J dropped 9 bases, with 18 bases sitting between them. Germline CDR1 reads LNHNV; CDR2 reads YYDKDF (reference sequence). This CDR3 comprises 16 residues. Here the CDR3 DNA reads TGTGCCACCAGCAGAGAAACTACACAGGGAATGGGCATTCAGTACTTC. Translation: CATSRETTQGMGIQYF.

The rearrangement joins TRBV5-3 to TRBJ1-2, with 9 bases aligning to TRBD1. TRBV5-3 is an ORF, and what it does is uncertain. Trimming cost V 0 bases and J 0 bases; bases outside gene matches: 9. The CDR3 is made up of 18 amino acids. The CDR3 nucleotides read TGTGCCAGAAGCTTGGGTTTGGACAGGGGCATAACTAACTATGGCTACACCTTC. Translating gives CARSLGLDRGITNYGYTF.

This clone was found once. V and J are TRBV25-1 and TRBJ1-4; 12 bases agree with TRBD1. V shed 0 bases, J shed 4 bases, and the junction held 6 bases outside the gene matches. The CDR3 spans 18 residues. Germline CDR1 is MGHDK and CDR2 is SYGVNS. In DNA, the CDR3 is TGTGCCAGCAGTGAATATGGGACAGGGGGCTTGGGTAATGAAAAACTGTTTTTT. Translation gives CASSEYGTGGLGNEKLFF. Full variable domain (remainder filled in from reference TRBV25-1 and TRBJ1-4): EADIYQTPRYLVIGTGKKITLECSQTMGHDKMYWYQQDPGMELHLIHYSYGVNSTEKGDLSSESTVSRIRTEHFPLTLESARPSHTSQYLCASSEYGTGGLGNEKLFFGSGTQLSVL.

This chain joins TRBV30 and TRBJ1-1; D is possibly TRBD1 (6 bases). Trimming removed 8 bases from V and 0 bases from J, with 16 bases in between. There are 14 residues in the CDR3. Germline CDR1 GTSNPN, CDR2 SVGIG (reference sequence). DNA for the CDR3: TGTGCCGGGCAGGGGACGGGCATGAACACTGAAGCTTTCTTT. Translated, it gives CAGQGTGMNTEAFF. Complete variable domain (other parts from reference TRBV30 and TRBJ1-1): SQTIHQWPATLVQPVGSPLSLECTVEGTSNPNLYWYRQAAGRGLQLLFYSVGIGQISSEVPQNLSASRPQDRQFILSSKKLLLSDSGFYLCAGQGTGMNTEAFFGQGTRLTVV.

The chain has TRBV10-3 and TRBJ1-5; D is unclear. From germline, CDR1 is ENHRY and CDR2 SYGVKD. The CDR3 is made up of 16 amino acids. Trimming pared 8 bases from V and 7 bases from J, leaving 24 bases between. CDR3 sequence reads: CAIEIAYEKKRQPQHF. The CDR3 DNA follows: TGTGCCATCGAAATCGCCTACGAAAAGAAGCGGCAGCCCCAGCATTTT.

The V call is TRBV12-3 or TRBV12-4, the J call TRBJ2-6; tentative D call: TRBD2 (5 bases). The length of the CDR3 is 13 residues. The germline V and J ends were trimmed by 6 bases and 2 bases, with 5 bases remaining between them. As DNA, the CDR3 is TGTGCCAGCAGCGGGGCTGGGGCCAACGTCCTGACTTTC. It yields the protein CASSGAGANVLTF.

The chain links TRBV5-1 to TRBJ1-4, with D possibly being TRBD1 (5 bases). V was shortened by 3 bases and J by 0 bases, with 9 bases between the two germline ends. The CDR3 contains 15 residues. CDR1 SGHRS and CDR2 YFSETQ come from the germline V gene. For the CDR3, the DNA is TGCGCCAGCAGCTCAATGACAGCAACTAATGAAAAACTGTTTTTT. Translating gives CASSSMTATNEKLFF.

The chain combines TRBV18 with TRBJ2-7, with 9 positions matching TRBD1. CDR3 size: 16 residues. Germline CDR1 reads KGHSH; CDR2 reads LQKENI. Trimming cost V 0 bases and J 4 bases; bases outside gene matches: 7. The CDR3 loop reads CASSPPSAGQGYEQYF. CDR3 DNA: TGTGCCAGCTCACCACCGTCGGCGGGACAGGGTTACGAGCAGTACTTC.

The gene calls are TRBV3-1 (or the pseudogene TRBV3-2) and TRBJ2-2; 8 bases fit TRBD2. The trim removed 7 bases at V and 5 bases at J, leaving 6 bases unmatched. In germline, CDR1 is LGHDT, CDR2 YNNKEL (reference sequence). The length of the CDR3 is 14 residues. The CDR3 DNA sequence: TGTGCCAGCACGGGCCGGGGGGGTACCGGGGAGCTGTTTTTT. It translates to CASTGRGGTGELFF.